The rows below give T cell receptor beta chains drawn from one sample of a study of OX40 agonist ivuxolimab in advanced cancers. Some clones are missing from TCRdb's copy, which holds only in-frame ones; the method was immunoSEQ multiplex PCR. The repertoire holds roughly 88,000 clones, with approximately 89% as singletons. Sequenced material: CD4+ or CD8+ T cells sorted from blood, taken in a trial of the OX40 agonist ivuxolimab. The receptors were gathered from an adult with an advanced solid tumor such as melanoma, head and neck, liver or kidney cancer. CDR3s include the opening cysteine and the closing phenylalanine or tryptophan. Fields, in order: clone size, V gene, D gene, J gene, CDR3 protein, CDR3 DNA. A D gene is named only where the DNA matches it firmly. Some rows mark clone size as missing; the rest say once, few, many or name a class of expanded clone.

clone_size: few
v_call: TRBV7-6
d_call: .
j_call: TRBJ2-3
cdr3_aa: CASSLAWQGGDTQYF
cdr3_nt: TGTGCCAGCAGCTTAGCCTGGCAGGGTGGGGATACGCAGTATTTT

clone_size: .
v_call: TRBV10-3
d_call: .
j_call: TRBJ2-1
cdr3_aa: CAISALDSLTYNEQFF
cdr3_nt: TGTGCCATCAGTGCCCTGGACAGCCTCACCTACAATGAGCAGTTCTTC

clone_size: .
v_call: TRBV11-3
d_call: TRBD2
j_call: TRBJ2-6
cdr3_aa: CASTLPGGRAPGANVLTF
cdr3_nt: TGTGCCAGCACCCTACCAGGCGGGAGGGCCCCTGGGGCCAACGTCCTGACTTTC

clone_size: .
v_call: TRBV9
d_call: .
j_call: TRBJ2-5
cdr3_aa: CASAGSGSQRETQYF
cdr3_nt: TGTGCCAGCGCGGGGTCGGGCAGCCAAAGGGAGACCCAGTACTTC

clone_size: .
v_call: TRBV18
d_call: .
j_call: TRBJ2-5
cdr3_aa: CASSLRDFETQYF
cdr3_nt: TGTGCCAGCTCACTCCGGGACTTTGAGACCCAGTACTTC

clone_size: .
v_call: TRBV5-1
d_call: .
j_call: TRBJ1-1
cdr3_aa: CASSLEAIGRWTEAFF
cdr3_nt: TGCGCCAGCAGCTTGGAAGCAATTGGGAGATGGACTGAAGCTTTCTTT

clone_size: .
v_call: TRBV29-1
d_call: .
j_call: TRBJ1-5
cdr3_aa: CSVAFQAGINQPQHF
cdr3_nt: TGCAGCGTTGCTTTCCAGGCGGGAATCAATCAGCCCCAGCATTTT

clone_size: .
v_call: TRBV5-1
d_call: TRBD2
j_call: TRBJ2-1
cdr3_aa: CASSLTTSGPSSYNEQFF
cdr3_nt: TGCGCCAGCAGCTTGACTACTAGCGGGCCTAGCTCCTACAATGAGCAGTTCTTC

clone_size: .
v_call: TRBV11-2
d_call: TRBD1
j_call: TRBJ1-1
cdr3_aa: CASSIRQGAVRGSEAFF
cdr3_nt: TGTGCCAGCAGCATTCGACAGGGGGCGGTTCGGGGTTCTGAAGCTTTCTTT

clone_size: .
v_call: TRBV5-1
d_call: .
j_call: TRBJ2-1
cdr3_aa: CASSLVLSSYNEQFF
cdr3_nt: TGCGCCAGCAGCTTGGTGCTGAGCTCCTACAATGAGCAGTTCTTC

clone_size: once
v_call: TRBV7-3
d_call: TRBD1
j_call: TRBJ2-3
cdr3_aa: CASSDRVTDTQYF
cdr3_nt: TGTGCCAGCAGCGACAGGGTCACAGATACGCAGTATTTT

clone_size: .
v_call: TRBV21-1
d_call: .
j_call: TRBJ2-3
cdr3_aa: CATPRPDTQYF
cdr3_nt: TGTGCCACCCCACGCCCAGATACGCAGTATTTT

clone_size: few
v_call: TRBV27
d_call: TRBD2
j_call: TRBJ2-7
cdr3_aa: CASRLVAGINYEQYF
cdr3_nt: TGTGCCAGCAGACTTGTAGCGGGCATAAACTACGAGCAGTACTTC

clone_size: .
v_call: TRBV27
d_call: TRBD2
j_call: TRBJ2-1
cdr3_aa: CASSYHQWGGSYNEQFF
cdr3_nt: TGTGCCAGCAGTTACCACCAATGGGGGGGCTCCTACAATGAGCAGTTCTTC

clone_size: .
v_call: TRBV7-2
d_call: .
j_call: TRBJ2-1
cdr3_aa: CASSTGQPSYNEQFF
cdr3_nt: TGTGCCAGCAGCACTGGACAGCCCTCTTACAATGAGCAGTTCTTC

clone_size: few
v_call: TRBV29-1
d_call: .
j_call: TRBJ2-1
cdr3_aa: CSVSSASGVTNEQFF
cdr3_nt: TGCAGCGTTTCTTCGGCGAGTGGGGTAACGAATGAGCAGTTCTTC

clone_size: .
v_call: TRBV19
d_call: .
j_call: TRBJ1-6
cdr3_aa: CASSASPGGNSPLHF
cdr3_nt: TGTGCCAGTAGTGCCAGTCCCGGGGGGAATTCACCCCTCCACTTT

clone_size: .
v_call: TRBV5-1
d_call: .
j_call: TRBJ2-7
cdr3_aa: CASNVGYRAGEQYF
cdr3_nt: TGCGCCAGCAACGTGGGCTACAGGGCTGGGGAGCAGTACTTC

clone_size: .
v_call: TRBV10-1
d_call: .
j_call: TRBJ2-2
cdr3_aa: CASNPGPRGTGELFF
cdr3_nt: TGCGCCAGCAACCCGGGTCCTCGGGGAACCGGGGAGCTGTTTTTT

clone_size: .
v_call: TRBV28
d_call: .
j_call: TRBJ2-1
cdr3_aa: CASMRPLLGSYNEQFF
cdr3_nt: TGTGCCAGCATGCGCCCCCTTCTGGGCTCCTACAATGAGCAGTTCTTC

clone_size: few
v_call: TRBV9
d_call: .
j_call: TRBJ2-5
cdr3_aa: CASSVGVGGGGETQYF
cdr3_nt: TGTGCCAGCAGCGTTGGGGTAGGGGGAGGTGGCGAGACCCAGTACTTC

clone_size: .
v_call: TRBV7-7
d_call: TRBD2
j_call: TRBJ2-5
cdr3_aa: CASSQLAQETQYF
cdr3_nt: TGTGCTAGCAGTCAACTAGCGCAAGAGACCCAGTACTTC

clone_size: .
v_call: TRBV4-3
d_call: .
j_call: TRBJ1-1
cdr3_aa: CASSPSRLSTEAFF
cdr3_nt: TGCGCCAGCAGCCCCTCGCGACTTAGCACTGAAGCTTTCTTT

clone_size: .
v_call: TRBV28
d_call: TRBD1
j_call: TRBJ2-1
cdr3_aa: CASTDGTGTYNEQFF
cdr3_nt: TGTGCCAGCACCGACGGGACAGGGACCTACAATGAGCAGTTCTTC

clone_size: .
v_call: TRBV9
d_call: TRBD2
j_call: TRBJ2-1
cdr3_aa: CARTSGDNEQFF
cdr3_nt: TGTGCCCGGACTAGCGGAGACAATGAGCAGTTCTTC

clone_size: .
v_call: TRBV15
d_call: .
j_call: TRBJ1-5
cdr3_aa: CATSRDRGFPQPQHF
cdr3_nt: TGTGCCACCAGCAGAGATCGAGGGTTTCCTCAGCCCCAGCATTTT

clone_size: .
v_call: TRBV5-1
d_call: .
j_call: TRBJ1-5
cdr3_aa: CASSLGTLYNQPQHF
cdr3_nt: TGCGCCAGCAGCTTGGGGACGCTATACAATCAGCCCCAGCATTTT

clone_size: .
v_call: TRBV6-1
d_call: .
j_call: TRBJ1-2
cdr3_aa: CASSAQGSAGMYGYTF
cdr3_nt: TGTGCCAGCAGTGCCCAAGGGTCAGCAGGGATGTATGGCTACACCTTC

clone_size: .
v_call: TRBV7-6
d_call: .
j_call: TRBJ1-2
cdr3_aa: CASSSQHYGYTF
cdr3_nt: TGTGCCAGCAGCTCGCAGCACTATGGCTACACCTTC

clone_size: .
v_call: TRBV18
d_call: .
j_call: TRBJ2-3
cdr3_aa: CASSPFEDSGADTQYF
cdr3_nt: TGTGCCAGCTCACCTTTTGAGGACAGTGGGGCAGATACGCAGTATTTT

clone_size: .
v_call: TRBV28
d_call: .
j_call: TRBJ1-4
cdr3_aa: CASSLGGLTNEKLFF
cdr3_nt: TGTGCCAGCAGTTTAGGTGGACTCACTAATGAAAAACTGTTTTTT

clone_size: .
v_call: TRBV30
d_call: .
j_call: TRBJ2-1
cdr3_aa: CAWKRGGEQFF
cdr3_nt: TGTGCCTGGAAAAGGGGGGGTGAGCAGTTCTTC

clone_size: .
v_call: TRBV2
d_call: .
j_call: TRBJ2-3
cdr3_aa: CASSPGTSSRTDTQYF
cdr3_nt: TGTGCCAGCAGCCCCGGGACGTCCAGTCGCACAGATACGCAGTATTTT

clone_size: few
v_call: TRBV19
d_call: TRBD1
j_call: TRBJ2-2
cdr3_aa: CASSGQGAGELFF
cdr3_nt: TGTGCCAGTAGTGGACAGGGGGCCGGGGAGCTGTTTTTT

clone_size: .
v_call: TRBV11-3
d_call: .
j_call: TRBJ1-3
cdr3_aa: CASSPGGSSGNTIYF
cdr3_nt: TGTGCCAGCAGTCCGGGCGGGAGCTCTGGAAACACCATATATTTT

clone_size: .
v_call: TRBV7-9
d_call: .
j_call: TRBJ2-2
cdr3_aa: CASSLADNTGELFF
cdr3_nt: TGTGCCAGCAGCTTAGCAGATAACACCGGGGAGCTGTTTTTT

clone_size: .
v_call: TRBV9
d_call: .
j_call: TRBJ1-3
cdr3_aa: CASSVEDTHSGNTIYF
cdr3_nt: TGTGCCAGCAGCGTAGAGGACACACACTCTGGAAACACCATATATTTT

clone_size: .
v_call: TRBV15
d_call: .
j_call: TRBJ1-2
cdr3_aa: CATSRVPPRAQLNYGYTF
cdr3_nt: TGTGCCACCAGCAGAGTCCCCCCCAGGGCACAACTAAACTATGGCTACACCTTC

clone_size: .
v_call: TRBV7-9
d_call: .
j_call: TRBJ2-3
cdr3_aa: CASSLNGVPSTDTQYF
cdr3_nt: TGTGCCAGCAGCCTCAATGGGGTACCTAGCACAGATACGCAGTATTTT

clone_size: .
v_call: TRBV5-1
d_call: TRBD1
j_call: TRBJ1-2
cdr3_aa: CASRTDRDDGYTF
cdr3_nt: TGCGCCAGCAGGACGGACAGGGATGATGGCTACACCTTC

clone_size: .
v_call: TRBV30
d_call: TRBD1
j_call: TRBJ2-7
cdr3_aa: CASATDRTYEQYF
cdr3_nt: TGTGCCTCCGCTACGGACAGGACCTACGAGCAGTACTTC

clone_size: .
v_call: TRBV28
d_call: .
j_call: TRBJ2-1
cdr3_aa: CASNHPQLLYNEQFF
cdr3_nt: TGTGCCAGCAACCACCCCCAATTACTCTACAATGAGCAGTTCTTC

clone_size: .
v_call: TRBV5-8
d_call: .
j_call: TRBJ1-5
cdr3_aa: CASSRARGNQPQHF
cdr3_nt: TGTGCCAGCAGCAGGGCCCGGGGCAATCAGCCCCAGCATTTT

clone_size: .
v_call: TRBV5-1
d_call: TRBD2
j_call: TRBJ2-5
cdr3_aa: CASSLTSGSETQYF
cdr3_nt: TGCGCCAGCAGCCTGACTAGCGGGAGTGAGACCCAGTACTTC

clone_size: once
v_call: TRBV2
d_call: .
j_call: TRBJ2-1
cdr3_aa: CASNTGPTDEQFF
cdr3_nt: TGTGCCAGCAATACCGGACCGACGGATGAGCAGTTCTTC

clone_size: .
v_call: TRBV10-3
d_call: TRBD1
j_call: TRBJ1-2
cdr3_aa: CAISLGQGNYGYTF
cdr3_nt: TGTGCCATCAGTTTGGGACAGGGCAACTATGGCTACACCTTC

clone_size: .
v_call: TRBV7-9
d_call: TRBD1
j_call: TRBJ1-1
cdr3_aa: CASRAGQGAAFF
cdr3_nt: TGTGCCAGCAGGGCCGGACAGGGTGCAGCTTTCTTT

clone_size: .
v_call: TRBV29-1
d_call: TRBD1
j_call: TRBJ2-3
cdr3_aa: CSVRGTGADTQYF
cdr3_nt: TGCAGCGTCAGAGGGACAGGGGCAGATACGCAGTATTTT

clone_size: few
v_call: TRBV6-1
d_call: .
j_call: TRBJ2-7
cdr3_aa: CASTMDSTYEQYF
cdr3_nt: TGTGCCAGCACCATGGACAGTACCTACGAGCAGTACTTC

clone_size: .
v_call: TRBV5-8
d_call: .
j_call: TRBJ2-3
cdr3_aa: CASSISGTDTQYF
cdr3_nt: TGTGCCAGCAGCATTAGTGGCACAGATACGCAGTATTTT

clone_size: .
v_call: TRBV28
d_call: .
j_call: TRBJ1-5
cdr3_aa: CASSEGSFGNQPQHF
cdr3_nt: TGTGCCAGCAGTGAGGGCAGCTTCGGCAATCAGCCCCAGCATTTT

clone_size: .
v_call: TRBV7-2
d_call: .
j_call: TRBJ2-5
cdr3_aa: CASSWGRQETQYF
cdr3_nt: TGTGCCAGCAGCTGGGGAAGACAAGAGACCCAGTACTTC

clone_size: .
v_call: TRBV6-5
d_call: TRBD1
j_call: TRBJ2-2
cdr3_aa: CASRYEGAFGELFF
cdr3_nt: TGTGCCAGCAGATACGAGGGGGCTTTCGGGGAGCTGTTTTTT

clone_size: .
v_call: TRBV7-7
d_call: .
j_call: TRBJ2-7
cdr3_aa: CASSLGYNDYEQYF
cdr3_nt: TGTGCCAGCAGCTTAGGTTACAACGACTACGAGCAGTACTTC

clone_size: once
v_call: TRBV5-6
d_call: TRBD2
j_call: TRBJ2-2
cdr3_aa: CASSLVGTSETTGELFF
cdr3_nt: TGTGCCAGCAGCTTGGTTGGGACTAGCGAGACCACCGGGGAGCTGTTTTTT

clone_size: .
v_call: TRBV9
d_call: .
j_call: TRBJ2-1
cdr3_aa: CASSVEAIRSYNEQFF
cdr3_nt: TGTGCCAGCAGCGTAGAGGCTATAAGGTCCTACAATGAGCAGTTCTTC

clone_size: .
v_call: TRBV5-1
d_call: .
j_call: TRBJ2-7
cdr3_aa: CASSLAGREAEQYF
cdr3_nt: TGCGCCAGCAGCTTGGCGGGCAGGGAGGCCGAGCAGTACTTC

clone_size: .
v_call: TRBV7-2
d_call: .
j_call: TRBJ1-1
cdr3_aa: CASSLARQNTEAFF
cdr3_nt: TGTGCCAGCAGCTTAGCGAGGCAGAACACTGAAGCTTTCTTT

clone_size: .
v_call: TRBV6-6
d_call: .
j_call: TRBJ1-5
cdr3_aa: CASSYRGGNQPQHF
cdr3_nt: TGTGCCAGCAGTTACCGGGGTGGGAATCAGCCCCAGCATTTT